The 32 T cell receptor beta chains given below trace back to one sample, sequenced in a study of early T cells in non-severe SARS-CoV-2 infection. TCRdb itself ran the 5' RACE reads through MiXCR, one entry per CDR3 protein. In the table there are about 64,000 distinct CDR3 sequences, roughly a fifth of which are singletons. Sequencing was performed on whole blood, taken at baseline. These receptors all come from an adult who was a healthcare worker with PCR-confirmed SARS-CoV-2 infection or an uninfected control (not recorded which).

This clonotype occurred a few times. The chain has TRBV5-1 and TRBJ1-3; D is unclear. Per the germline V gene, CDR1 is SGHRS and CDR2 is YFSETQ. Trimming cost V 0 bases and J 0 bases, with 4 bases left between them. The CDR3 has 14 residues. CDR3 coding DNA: TGCGCCAGCAGCTTGGAGGGCTCTGGAAACACCATATATTTT. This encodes CASSLEGSGNTIYF.

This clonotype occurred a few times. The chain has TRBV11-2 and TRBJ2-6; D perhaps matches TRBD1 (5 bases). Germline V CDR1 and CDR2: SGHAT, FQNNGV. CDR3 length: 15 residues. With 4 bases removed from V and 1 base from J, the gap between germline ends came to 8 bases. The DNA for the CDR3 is TGTGCCAGCAGCTCAGGGTGGTCTGGGGCCAACGTCCTGACTTTC. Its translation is CASSSGWSGANVLTF.

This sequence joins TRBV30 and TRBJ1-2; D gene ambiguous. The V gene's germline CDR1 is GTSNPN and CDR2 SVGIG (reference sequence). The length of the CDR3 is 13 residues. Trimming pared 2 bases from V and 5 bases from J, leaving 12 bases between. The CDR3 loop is CAWSFETRYGYTF. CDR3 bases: TGTGCCTGGAGTTTCGAGACCCGTTATGGCTACACCTTC. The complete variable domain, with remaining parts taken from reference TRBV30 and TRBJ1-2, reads SQTIHQWPATLVQPVGSPLSLECTVEGTSNPNLYWYRQAAGRGLQLLFYSVGIGQISSEVPQNLSASRPQDRQFILSSKKLLLSDSGFYLCAWSFETRYGYTFGSGTRLTVV.

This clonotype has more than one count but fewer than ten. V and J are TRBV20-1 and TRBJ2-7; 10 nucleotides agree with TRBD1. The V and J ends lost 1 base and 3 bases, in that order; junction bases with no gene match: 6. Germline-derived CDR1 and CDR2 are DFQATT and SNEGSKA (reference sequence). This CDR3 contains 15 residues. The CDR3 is CSARVFGTGDYEQYF. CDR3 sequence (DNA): TGCAGTGCTAGAGTATTCGGGACAGGGGACTACGAGCAGTACTTC.

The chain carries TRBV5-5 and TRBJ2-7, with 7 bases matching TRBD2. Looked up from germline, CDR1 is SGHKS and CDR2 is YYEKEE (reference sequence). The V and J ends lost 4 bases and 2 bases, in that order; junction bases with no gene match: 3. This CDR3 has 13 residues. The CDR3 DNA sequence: TGTGCCAGCAGCCCCGGACTAGCCTACGAGCAGTACTTC. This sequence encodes CASSPGLAYEQYF.

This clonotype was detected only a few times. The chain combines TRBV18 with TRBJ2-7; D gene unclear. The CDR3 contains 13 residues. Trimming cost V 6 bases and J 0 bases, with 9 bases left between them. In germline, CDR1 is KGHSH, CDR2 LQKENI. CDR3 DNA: TGTGCCAGCTCTCCGCCCTCCTCCTACGAGCAGTACTTC. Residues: CASSPPSSYEQYF.

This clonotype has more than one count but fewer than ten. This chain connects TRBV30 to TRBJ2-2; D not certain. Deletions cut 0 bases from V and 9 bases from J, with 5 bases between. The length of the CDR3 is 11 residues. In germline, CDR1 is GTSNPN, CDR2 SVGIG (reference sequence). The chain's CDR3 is CAWSVIRELFF. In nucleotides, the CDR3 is TGTGCCTGGAGTGTAATCCGGGAGCTGTTTTTT.

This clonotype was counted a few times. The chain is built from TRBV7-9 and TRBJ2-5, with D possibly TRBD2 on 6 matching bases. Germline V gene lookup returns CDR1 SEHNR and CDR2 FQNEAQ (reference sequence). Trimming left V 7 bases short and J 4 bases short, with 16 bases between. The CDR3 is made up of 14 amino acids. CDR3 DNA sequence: TGTGCCAGCACCCGAAAGGGCGGGGCAGAGACCCAGTACTTC. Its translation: CASTRKGGAETQYF.

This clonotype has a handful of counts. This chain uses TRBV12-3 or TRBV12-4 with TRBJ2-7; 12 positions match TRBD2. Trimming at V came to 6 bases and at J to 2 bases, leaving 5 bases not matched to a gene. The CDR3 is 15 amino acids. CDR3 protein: CASRQLAGGTYEQYF. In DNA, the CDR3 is TGTGCCAGCAGACAACTAGCGGGGGGAACCTACGAGCAGTACTTC.

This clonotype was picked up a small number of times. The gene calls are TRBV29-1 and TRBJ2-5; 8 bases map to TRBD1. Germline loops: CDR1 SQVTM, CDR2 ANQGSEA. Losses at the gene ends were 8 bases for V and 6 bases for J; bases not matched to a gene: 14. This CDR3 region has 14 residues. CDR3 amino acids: CSTLAQGAGKTQYF. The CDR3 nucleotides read TGCAGCACTTTGGCTCAGGGGGCCGGAAAGACCCAGTACTTC.

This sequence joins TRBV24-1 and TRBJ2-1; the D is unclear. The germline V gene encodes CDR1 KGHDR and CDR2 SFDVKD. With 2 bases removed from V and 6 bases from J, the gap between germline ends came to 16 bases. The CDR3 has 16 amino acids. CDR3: CATSDSAATRINEQFF. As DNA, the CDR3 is TGTGCCACCAGTGATTCTGCAGCTACCAGAATCAATGAGCAGTTCTTC.

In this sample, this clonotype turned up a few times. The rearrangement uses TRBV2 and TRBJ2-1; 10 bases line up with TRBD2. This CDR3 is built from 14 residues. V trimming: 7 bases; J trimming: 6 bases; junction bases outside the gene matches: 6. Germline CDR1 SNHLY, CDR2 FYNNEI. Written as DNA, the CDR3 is TGTGCCAGCAAGCAAGCGGGGGGGCGCAATGAGCAGTTCTTC. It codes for CASKQAGGRNEQFF.

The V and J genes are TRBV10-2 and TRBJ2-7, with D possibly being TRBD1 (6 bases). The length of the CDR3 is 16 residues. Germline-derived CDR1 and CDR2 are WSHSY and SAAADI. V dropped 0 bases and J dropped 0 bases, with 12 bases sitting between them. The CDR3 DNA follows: TGCGCCAGCAGTGAGTCTTATAGGGGGAGCTCCTACGAGCAGTACTTC. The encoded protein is CASSESYRGSSYEQYF.

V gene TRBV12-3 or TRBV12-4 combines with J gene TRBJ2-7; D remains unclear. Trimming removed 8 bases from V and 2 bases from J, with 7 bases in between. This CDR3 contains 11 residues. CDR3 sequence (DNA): TGTGCCAGCGGTCAGCCCTACGAGCAGTACTTC. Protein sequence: CASGQPYEQYF.

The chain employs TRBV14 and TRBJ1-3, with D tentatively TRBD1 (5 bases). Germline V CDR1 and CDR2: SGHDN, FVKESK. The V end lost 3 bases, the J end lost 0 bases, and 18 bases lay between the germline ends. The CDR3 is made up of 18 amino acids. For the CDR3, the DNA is TGTGCCAGCAGCCATTGGCAAATTGACGGGGGCTCTGGAAACACCATATATTTT. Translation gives CASSHWQIDGGSGNTIYF.

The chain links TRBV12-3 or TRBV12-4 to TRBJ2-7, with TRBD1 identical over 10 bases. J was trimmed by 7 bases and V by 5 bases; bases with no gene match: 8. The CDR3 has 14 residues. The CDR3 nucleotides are TGTGCCAGCAGTCCAGGACAGGGGGTTGAAGAGCAGTACTTC. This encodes CASSPGQGVEEQYF.

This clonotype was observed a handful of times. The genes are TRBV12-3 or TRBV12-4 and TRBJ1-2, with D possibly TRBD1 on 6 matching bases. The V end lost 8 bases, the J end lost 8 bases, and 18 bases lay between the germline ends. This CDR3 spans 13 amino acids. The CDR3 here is CASRGPEGGGYTF. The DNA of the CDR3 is TGTGCCAGCCGAGGACCGGAGGGGGGCGGCTACACCTTC.

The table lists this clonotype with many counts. The DNA for the CDR3 is TGTGCCAGCTCACCACCGGACTCCTTTAGGAATGAGCAGTTCTTC. It is translated as CASSPPDSFRNEQFF. This rearrangement joins TRBV18 to TRBJ2-1; a possible D gene is TRBD2 (5 bases). Germline V gives CDR1 KGHSH, CDR2 LQKENI. V was clipped by 0 bases and J by 7 bases, with 13 bases between them. CDR3 size: 15 residues.

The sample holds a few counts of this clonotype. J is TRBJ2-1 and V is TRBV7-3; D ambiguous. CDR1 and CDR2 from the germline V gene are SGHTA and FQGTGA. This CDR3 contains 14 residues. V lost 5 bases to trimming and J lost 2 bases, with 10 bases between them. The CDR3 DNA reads TGTGCCAGCAGCCAGGACGGCCCCTACAATGAGCAGTTCTTC. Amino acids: CASSQDGPYNEQFF.

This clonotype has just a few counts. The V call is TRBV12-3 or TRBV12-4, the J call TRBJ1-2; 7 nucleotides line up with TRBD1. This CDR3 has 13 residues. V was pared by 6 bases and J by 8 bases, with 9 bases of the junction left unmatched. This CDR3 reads CASRRQGRVGYTF. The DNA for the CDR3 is TGTGCCAGCAGAAGACAGGGTCGGGTAGGCTACACCTTC.

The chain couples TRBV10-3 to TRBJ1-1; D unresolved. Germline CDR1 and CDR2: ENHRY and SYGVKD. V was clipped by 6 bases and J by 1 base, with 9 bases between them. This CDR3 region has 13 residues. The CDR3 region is CAIRRTENTEAFF. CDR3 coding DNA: TGTGCCATCAGAAGGACGGAGAACACTGAAGCTTTCTTT.

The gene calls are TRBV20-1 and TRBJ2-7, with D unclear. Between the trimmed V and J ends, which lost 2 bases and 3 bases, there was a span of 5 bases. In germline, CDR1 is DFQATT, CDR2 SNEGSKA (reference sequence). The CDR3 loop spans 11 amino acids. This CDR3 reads CSARLDYEQYF. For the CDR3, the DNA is TGCAGTGCTAGACTAGACTACGAGCAGTACTTC.

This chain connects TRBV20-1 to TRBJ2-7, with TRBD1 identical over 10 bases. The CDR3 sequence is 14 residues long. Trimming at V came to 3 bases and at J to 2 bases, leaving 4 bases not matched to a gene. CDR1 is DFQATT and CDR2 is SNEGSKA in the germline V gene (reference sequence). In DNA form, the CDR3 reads TGCAGTGCTAGTACCGGGACAGGGGCCTACGAGCAGTACTTC. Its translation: CSASTGTGAYEQYF.

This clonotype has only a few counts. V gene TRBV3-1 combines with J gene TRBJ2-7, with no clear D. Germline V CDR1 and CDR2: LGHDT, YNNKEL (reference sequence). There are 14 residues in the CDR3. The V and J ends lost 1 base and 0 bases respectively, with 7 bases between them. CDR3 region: CASSQAGLSYEQYF. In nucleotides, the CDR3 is TGTGCCAGCAGCCAAGCGGGCCTCTCCTACGAGCAGTACTTC.

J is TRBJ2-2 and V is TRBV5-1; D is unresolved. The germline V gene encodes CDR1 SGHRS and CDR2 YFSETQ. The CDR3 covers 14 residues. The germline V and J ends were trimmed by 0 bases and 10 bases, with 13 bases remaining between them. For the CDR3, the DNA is TGCGCCAGCAGCTTGGCTTACGGGCCTCCGGAGCTGTTTTTT. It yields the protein CASSLAYGPPELFF.

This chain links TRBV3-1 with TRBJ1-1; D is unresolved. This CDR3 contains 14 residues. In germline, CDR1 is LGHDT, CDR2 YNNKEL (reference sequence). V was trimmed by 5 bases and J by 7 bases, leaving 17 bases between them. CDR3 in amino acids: CASSAGGGRDEAFF. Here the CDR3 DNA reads TGTGCCAGCAGCGCCGGAGGAGGGAGAGATGAAGCTTTCTTT.

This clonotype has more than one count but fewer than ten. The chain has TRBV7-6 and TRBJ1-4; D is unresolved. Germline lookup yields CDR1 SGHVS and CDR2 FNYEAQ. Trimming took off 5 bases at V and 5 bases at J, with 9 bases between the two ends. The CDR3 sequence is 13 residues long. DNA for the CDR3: TGTGCCAGCAGCCAATTCGAAAATGAAAAACTGTTTTTT. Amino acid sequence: CASSQFENEKLFF.

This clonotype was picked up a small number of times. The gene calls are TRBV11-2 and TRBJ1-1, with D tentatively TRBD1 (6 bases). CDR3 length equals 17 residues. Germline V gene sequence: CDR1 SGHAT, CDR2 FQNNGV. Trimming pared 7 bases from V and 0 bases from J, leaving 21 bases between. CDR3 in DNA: TGTGCCAGCACCCTTAGACGGGGGGGCAGCATGAACACTGAAGCTTTCTTT. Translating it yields CASTLRRGGSMNTEAFF.

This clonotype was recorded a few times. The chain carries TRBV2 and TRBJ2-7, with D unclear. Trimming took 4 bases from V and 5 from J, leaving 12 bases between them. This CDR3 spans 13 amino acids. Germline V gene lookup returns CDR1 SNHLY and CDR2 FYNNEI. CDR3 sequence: CASSVYGMDEQYF. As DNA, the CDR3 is TGTGCCAGCAGTGTGTACGGTATGGACGAGCAGTACTTC.

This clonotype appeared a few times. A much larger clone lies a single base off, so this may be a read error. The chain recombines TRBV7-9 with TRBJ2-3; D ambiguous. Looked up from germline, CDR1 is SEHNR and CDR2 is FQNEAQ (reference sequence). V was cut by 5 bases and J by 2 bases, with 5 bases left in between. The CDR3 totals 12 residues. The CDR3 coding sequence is TGTGCCAGCAGCCCCCCCACAGATACGCAGTATTTT. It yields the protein CASSPPTDTQYF.

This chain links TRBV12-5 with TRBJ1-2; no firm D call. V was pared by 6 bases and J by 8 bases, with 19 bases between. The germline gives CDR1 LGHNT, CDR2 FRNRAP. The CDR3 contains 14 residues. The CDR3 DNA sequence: TGTGCTAGTGGCTCCCCCGGACGTCTAAGGGGCTACACCTTC. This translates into CASGSPGRLRGYTF. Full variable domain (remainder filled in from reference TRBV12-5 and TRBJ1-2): DARVTQTPRHKVTEMGQEVTMRCQPILGHNTVFWYRQTMMQGLELLAYFRNRAPLDDSGMPKDRFSAEMPDATLATLKIQPSEPRDSAVYFCASGSPGRLRGYTFGSGTRLTVV.

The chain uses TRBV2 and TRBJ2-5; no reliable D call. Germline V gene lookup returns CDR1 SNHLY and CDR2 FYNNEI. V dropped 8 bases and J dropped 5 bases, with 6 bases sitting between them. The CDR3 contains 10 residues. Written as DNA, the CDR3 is TGTGCCAGCGGGGTGGAGACCCAGTACTTC. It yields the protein CASGVETQYF.